Reported below is one T cell receptor (beta chain). The data were obtained in a study of blood T cell repertoires in COVID-19. Study information: T cells, B-cell-depleted T cells, or PBMCs provided the cDNA or gDNA that served as material.

TCRdb keeps only in-frame clones here, not all; method: immunoSEQ multiplex PCR. The profile shows 88,000 or so clones, 80% to 90% of them singletons. The CDR3 sequence is 15 residues long. CDR1 is SQVTM and CDR2 is ANQGSEA in the germline V gene. V was pared by 4 bases and J by 0 bases, with 13 bases between. The clonotype originates from a man aged 55 to 70 with acute or convalescent COVID-19. The chain uses TRBV29-1 and TRBJ2-1, with D unclear. Sequenced input: peripheral blood. The CDR3 DNA reads as TGCAGCGTTGTGGGCTCAGTAACCTCCTACAATGAGCAGTTCTTC. It encodes CSVVGSVTSYNEQFF.